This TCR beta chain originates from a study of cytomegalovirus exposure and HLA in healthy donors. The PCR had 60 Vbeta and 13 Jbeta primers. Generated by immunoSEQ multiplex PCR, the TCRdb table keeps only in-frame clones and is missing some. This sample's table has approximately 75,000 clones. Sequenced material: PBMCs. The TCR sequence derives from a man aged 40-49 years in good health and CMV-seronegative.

CDR3: CASSLEQGTHQETQYF. As DNA, the CDR3 is TGTGCCAGCAGCTTGGAACAGGGGACCCACCAAGAGACCCAGTACTTC. The chain employs TRBV5-6 and TRBJ2-5; 7 nucleotides line up with TRBD1. Germline CDR1 is SGHDT and CDR2 is YYEEEE. V shed 0 bases, J shed 0 bases, and the junction held 5 bases outside the gene matches. This CDR3 spans 16 amino acids.